Each of the 11 T cell receptor beta chains below was sequenced from the same sample in a study of CD8 T cells in Susac syndrome. Random hexamers were used to reverse transcribe 0.5 to 1 ug of RNA. TCRdb called the immunoSEQ multiplex PCR reads again in MiXCR, with one record for every CDR3 protein. The sample lists 150,000 to 200,000 distinct CDR3 sequences, approximately 93% occurring once. The specimen sequenced was CD4+ T cells from PBMCs. These receptors came from a human donor with multiple sclerosis.

The V call is TRBV29-1, the J call TRBJ2-1; D remains ambiguous. Trimming removed 3 bases at V and 6 bases at J, with 12 bases between. The CDR3 has 13 residues. CDR1 SQVTM and CDR2 ANQGSEA come from the germline V gene. CDR3 sequence reads: CSVEYNYGNEQFF. The CDR3 coding sequence is TGCAGCGTTGAGTACAATTACGGCAATGAGCAGTTCTTC.

The count of this clonotype is one. The chain uses TRBV27 and TRBJ2-7; TRBD1 matches 7 bases. CDR1 MNHEY and CDR2 SMNVEV come from the germline V gene (reference sequence). This CDR3 contains 13 residues. V trimming: 6 bases; J trimming: 7 bases; junction bases outside the gene matches: 9. CDR3 residues: CASSLEPRGEQYF. DNA for the CDR3: TGTGCCAGCAGCCTCGAACCCAGGGGGGAGCAGTACTTC.

CDR3 region: CASSQQRQGSYNSPLHF. DNA of the CDR3: TGCGCCAGCAGCCAACAAAGGCAGGGATCCTATAATTCACCCCTCCACTTT. J is TRBJ1-6 and V is TRBV4-3, with TRBD1 as a possible D gene (5 bases). V dropped 2 bases and J dropped 1 base, with 12 bases sitting between them. Germline V gives CDR1 LGHNA, CDR2 YSLEER. The CDR3 has 17 amino acids.

This rearrangement joins TRBV3-1 to TRBJ1-2, with D uncertain. The ends were cut back, 1 base at V and 6 bases at J, with 6 bases in the middle. CDR3 length: 12 residues. Germline loops: CDR1 LGHDT, CDR2 YNNKEL (reference sequence). CDR3 bases: TGTGCCAGCAGCCAAGGCGAAAATGGCTACACCTTC. This sequence encodes CASSQGENGYTF.

In its sample, this clonotype was seen once. The chain uses TRBV3-1 and TRBJ1-1; D is undetermined. The CDR3 totals 14 residues. Trimming removed 1 base at V and 5 bases at J, with 11 bases between. Germline CDR1 is LGHDT and CDR2 is YNNKEL (reference sequence). The CDR3 is CASSQGELGTEAFF. As DNA, the CDR3 is TGTGCCAGCAGCCAAGGGGAGTTGGGGACTGAAGCTTTCTTT.

This chain uses TRBV6-2 or TRBV6-3 with TRBJ2-1; 10 bases match TRBD2. CDR1 MNHEY and CDR2 SVGEGT come from the germline V gene. The CDR3 has 16 amino acids. The V and J ends lost 0 bases and 8 bases, in that order; junction bases with no gene match: 7. DNA for the CDR3: TGTGCCAGCAGTTACTCATCCCTAGCGGGAGTGGATGAGCAGTTCTTC. Residues: CASSYSSLAGVDEQFF.

This clonotype was counted only a few times. The CDR3 protein is CASSLRRDEQYF. In DNA, the CDR3 is TGTGCCAGCAGTTTACGGCGCGACGAGCAGTACTTC. The chain combines TRBV28 with TRBJ2-7; D remains unclear. V gave up 2 bases and J gave up 5 bases, with 7 bases separating them. This CDR3 contains 12 residues. Germline V CDR1 and CDR2: MDHEN, SYDVKM.

The chain has TRBV2 and TRBJ1-5; 12 positions agree with TRBD1. Germline CDR1 reads SNHLY; CDR2 reads FYNNEI. The CDR3 spans 15 residues. Trimming cost V 7 bases and J 7 bases; bases outside gene matches: 8. CDR3 amino acids: CASIWDRGRGQPQHF. The CDR3 DNA follows: TGTGCCAGCATCTGGGACAGGGGGCGAGGACAGCCCCAGCATTTT.

This chain joins TRBV2 and TRBJ2-3; TRBD2 matches at 7 bases. With 5 bases clipped from V and 2 bases from J, the junction kept 4 bases outside the gene matches. Germline V lookup: CDR1 SNHLY, CDR2 FYNNEI. The CDR3 loop spans 14 amino acids. CDR3 coding DNA: TGTGCCAGCAGTAGAGCGGGGTACACAGATACGCAGTATTTT. Encoded protein: CASSRAGYTDTQYF.

This chain joins TRBV5-4 and TRBJ1-2; no firm D call. This CDR3 is built from 14 residues. V lost 4 bases and J lost 8, with 18 bases in between. Germline loops: CDR1 SGHNT, CDR2 YYREEE (reference sequence). The CDR3 nucleotides are TGTGCCAGCAGCACCTCCGGGAAGCTGAGCGGCTACACCTTC. Its protein product is CASSTSGKLSGYTF. The full variable domain, completed using reference TRBV5-4 and TRBJ1-2, is ETGVTQSPTHLIKTRGQQVTLRCSSQSGHNTVSWYQQALGQGPQFIFQYYREEENGRGNFPPRFSGLQFPNYSSELNVNALELDDSALYLCASSTSGKLSGYTFGSGTRLTVV.

This clonotype was recorded only once. The chain carries TRBV9 and TRBJ2-1, with D possibly matching TRBD2 (5 bases). Germline values: CDR1 SGDLS, CDR2 YYNGEE. The V end lost 0 bases, the J end lost 7 bases, and 17 bases lay between the germline ends. This CDR3 is built from 16 residues. CDR3 residues: CASSVGWRQTWNEQFF. The DNA for the CDR3 is TGTGCCAGCAGCGTAGGGTGGAGGCAGACTTGGAATGAGCAGTTCTTC.